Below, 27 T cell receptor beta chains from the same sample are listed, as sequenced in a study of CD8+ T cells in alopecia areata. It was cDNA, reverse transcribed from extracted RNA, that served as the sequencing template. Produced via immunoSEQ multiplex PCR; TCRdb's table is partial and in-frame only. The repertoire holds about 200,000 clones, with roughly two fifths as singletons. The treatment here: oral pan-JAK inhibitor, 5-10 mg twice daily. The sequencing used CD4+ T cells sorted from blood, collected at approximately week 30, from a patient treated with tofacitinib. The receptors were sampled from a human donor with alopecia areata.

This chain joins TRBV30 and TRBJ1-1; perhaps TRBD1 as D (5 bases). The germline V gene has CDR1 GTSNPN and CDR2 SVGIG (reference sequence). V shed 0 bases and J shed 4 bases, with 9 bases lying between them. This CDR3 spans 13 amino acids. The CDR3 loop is CAWSVDSRTEAFF. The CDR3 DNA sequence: TGTGCCTGGAGTGTAGACAGCCGCACTGAAGCTTTCTTT.

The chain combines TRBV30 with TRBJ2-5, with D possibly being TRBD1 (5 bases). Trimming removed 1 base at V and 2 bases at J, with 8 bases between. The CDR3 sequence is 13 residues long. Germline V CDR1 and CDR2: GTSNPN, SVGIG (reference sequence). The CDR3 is CAWSGQPQETQYF. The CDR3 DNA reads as TGTGCCTGGAGTGGACAGCCTCAAGAGACCCAGTACTTC.

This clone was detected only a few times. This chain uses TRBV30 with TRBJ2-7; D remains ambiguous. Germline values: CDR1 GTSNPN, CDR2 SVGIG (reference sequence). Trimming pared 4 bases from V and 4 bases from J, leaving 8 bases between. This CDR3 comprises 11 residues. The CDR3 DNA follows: TGTGCCTGGACTGCCGGGTACGAGCAGTACTTC. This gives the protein CAWTAGYEQYF. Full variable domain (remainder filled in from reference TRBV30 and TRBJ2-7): SQTIHQWPATLVQPVGSPLSLECTVEGTSNPNLYWYRQAAGRGLQLLFYSVGIGQISSEVPQNLSASRPQDRQFILSSKKLLLSDSGFYLCAWTAGYEQYFGPGTRLTVT.

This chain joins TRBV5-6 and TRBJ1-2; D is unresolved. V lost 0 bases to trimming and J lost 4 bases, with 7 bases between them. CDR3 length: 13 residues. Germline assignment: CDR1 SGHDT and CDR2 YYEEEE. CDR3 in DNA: TGTGCCAGCAGCTTGGACAGCTTCTATGGCTACACCTTC. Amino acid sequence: CASSLDSFYGYTF.

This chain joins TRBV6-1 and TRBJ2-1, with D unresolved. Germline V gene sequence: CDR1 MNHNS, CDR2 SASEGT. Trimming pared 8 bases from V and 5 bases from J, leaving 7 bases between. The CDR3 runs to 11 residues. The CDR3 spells CASDWNNEQFF. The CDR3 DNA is TGTGCCAGCGATTGGAACAATGAGCAGTTCTTC.

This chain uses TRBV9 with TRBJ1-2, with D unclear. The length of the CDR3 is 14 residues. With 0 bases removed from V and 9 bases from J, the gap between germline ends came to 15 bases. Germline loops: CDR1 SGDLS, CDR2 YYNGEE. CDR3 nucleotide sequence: TGTGCCAGCAGCGTAGCTGGTGGCCGGACGCGCTACACCTTC. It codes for CASSVAGGRTRYTF.

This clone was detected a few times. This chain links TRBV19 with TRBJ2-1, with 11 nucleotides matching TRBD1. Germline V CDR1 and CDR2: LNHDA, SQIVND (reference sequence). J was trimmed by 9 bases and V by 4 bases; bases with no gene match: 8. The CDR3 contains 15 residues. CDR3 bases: TGTGCCAGTAGTAGCCGGACAGGGGGCACGTTTGAGCAGTTCTTC. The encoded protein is CASSSRTGGTFEQFF. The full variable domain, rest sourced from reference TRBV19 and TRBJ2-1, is DGGITQSPKYLFRKEGQNVTLSCEQNLNHDAMYWYRQDPGQGLRLIYYSQIVNDFQKGDIAEGYSVSREKKESFPLTVTSAQKNPTAFYLCASSSRTGGTFEQFFGPGTRLTVL.

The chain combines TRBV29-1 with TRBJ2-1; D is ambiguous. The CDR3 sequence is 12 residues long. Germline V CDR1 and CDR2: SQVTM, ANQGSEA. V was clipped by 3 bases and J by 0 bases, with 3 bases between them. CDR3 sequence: CSVEDSYNEQFF. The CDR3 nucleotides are TGCAGCGTTGAGGACTCCTACAATGAGCAGTTCTTC.

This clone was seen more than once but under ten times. The CDR3 DNA reads as TGTGCCAGCAGCCCGCCATCCGGGGCCAACGTCCTGACTTTC. Its protein product is CASSPPSGANVLTF. The V gene is TRBV7-3, the J gene TRBJ2-6; D unresolved. The V and J ends lost 5 bases and 4 bases respectively, with 9 bases between them. The CDR3 sequence is 14 residues long. Germline CDR1 and CDR2: SGHTA and FQGTGA. Looking up the rest from reference TRBV7-3 and TRBJ2-6 gives the full variable domain: GAGVSQTPSNKVTEKGKYVELRCDPISGHTALYWYRQSLGQGPEFLIYFQGTGAADDSGLPNDRFFAVRPEGSVSTLKIQRTERGDSAVYLCASSPPSGANVLTFGAGSRLTVL.

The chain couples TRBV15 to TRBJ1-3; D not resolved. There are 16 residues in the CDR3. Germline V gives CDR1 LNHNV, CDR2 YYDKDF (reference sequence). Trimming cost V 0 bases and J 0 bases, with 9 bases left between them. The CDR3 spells CATSREETYSGNTIYF. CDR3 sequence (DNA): TGTGCCACCAGCAGAGAAGAGACTTACTCTGGAAACACCATATATTTT.

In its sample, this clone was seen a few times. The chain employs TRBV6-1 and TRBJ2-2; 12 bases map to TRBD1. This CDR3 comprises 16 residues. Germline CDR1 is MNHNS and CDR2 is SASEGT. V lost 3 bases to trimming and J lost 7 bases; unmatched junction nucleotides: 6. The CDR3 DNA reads TGTGCCAGCAGTGACCGGGACAGGGGGCAGGACGGGGAGCTGTTTTTT. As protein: CASSDRDRGQDGELFF.

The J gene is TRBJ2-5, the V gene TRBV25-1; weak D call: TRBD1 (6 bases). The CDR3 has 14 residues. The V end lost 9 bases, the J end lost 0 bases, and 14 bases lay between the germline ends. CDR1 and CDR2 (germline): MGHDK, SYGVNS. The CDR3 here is CASVPGTHQETQYF. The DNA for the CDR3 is TGTGCCAGTGTCCCGGGGACACACCAAGAGACCCAGTACTTC.

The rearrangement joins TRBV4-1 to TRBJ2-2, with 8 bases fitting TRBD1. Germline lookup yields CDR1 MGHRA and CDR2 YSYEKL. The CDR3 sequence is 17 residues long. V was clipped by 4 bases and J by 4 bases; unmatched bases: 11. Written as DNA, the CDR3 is TGCGCCAGCAGCCCTACGCGGGACAGGAGGACCACCGGGGAGCTGTTTTTT. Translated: CASSPTRDRRTTGELFF.

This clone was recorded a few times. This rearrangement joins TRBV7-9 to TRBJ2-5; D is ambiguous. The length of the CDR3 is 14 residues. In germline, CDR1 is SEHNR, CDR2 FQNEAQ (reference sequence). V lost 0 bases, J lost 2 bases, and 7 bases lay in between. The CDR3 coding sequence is TGTGCCAGCAGCTTAGCGGGAACTCAAGAGACCCAGTACTTC. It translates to CASSLAGTQETQYF.

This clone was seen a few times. The CDR3 DNA is TGTGCCAGTAGTATCTGGACAGGGGACCACGAGCAGTACTTC. It specifies CASSIWTGDHEQYF. This sequence joins TRBV19 and TRBJ2-7; 9 nucleotides align to TRBD1. Germline V gene sequence: CDR1 LNHDA, CDR2 SQIVND (reference sequence). This CDR3 contains 14 residues. Trimming at V came to 3 bases and at J to 5 bases, leaving 5 bases not matched to a gene.

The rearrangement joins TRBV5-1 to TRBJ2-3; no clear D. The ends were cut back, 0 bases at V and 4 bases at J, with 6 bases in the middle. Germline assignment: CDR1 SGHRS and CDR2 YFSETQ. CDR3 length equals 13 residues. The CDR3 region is CASSLGPPDTQYF. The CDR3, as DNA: TGCGCCAGCAGCTTGGGTCCGCCAGATACGCAGTATTTT.

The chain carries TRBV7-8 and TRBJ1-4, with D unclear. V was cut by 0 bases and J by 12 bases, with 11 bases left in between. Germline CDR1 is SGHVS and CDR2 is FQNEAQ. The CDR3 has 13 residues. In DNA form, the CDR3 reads TGTGCCAGCAGCTTAGCGGCCCACTTAGAACTGTTTTTT. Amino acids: CASSLAAHLELFF. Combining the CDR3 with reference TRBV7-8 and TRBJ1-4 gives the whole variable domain GAGVSQSPRYKVAKRGQDVALRCDPISGHVSLFWYQQALGQGPEFLTYFQNEAQLDKSGLPSDRFFAERPEGSVSTLKIQRTQQEDSAVYLCASSLAAHLELFFGSGTQLSVL.

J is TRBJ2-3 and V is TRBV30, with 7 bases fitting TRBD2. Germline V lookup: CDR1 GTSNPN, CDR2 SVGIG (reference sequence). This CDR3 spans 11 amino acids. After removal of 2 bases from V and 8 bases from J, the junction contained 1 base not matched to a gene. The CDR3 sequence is CAWSKRGTQYF. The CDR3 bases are TGTGCCTGGAGTAAGCGGGGTACGCAGTATTTT.

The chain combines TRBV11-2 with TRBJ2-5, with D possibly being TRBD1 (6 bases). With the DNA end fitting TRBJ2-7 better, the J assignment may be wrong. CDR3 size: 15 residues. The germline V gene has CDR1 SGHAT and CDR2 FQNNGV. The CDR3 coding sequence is TGTGCCAGCAGCTTAGGCGGACAGAGCTCCTACGAGCAGTACTTC. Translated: CASSLGGQSSYEQYF.

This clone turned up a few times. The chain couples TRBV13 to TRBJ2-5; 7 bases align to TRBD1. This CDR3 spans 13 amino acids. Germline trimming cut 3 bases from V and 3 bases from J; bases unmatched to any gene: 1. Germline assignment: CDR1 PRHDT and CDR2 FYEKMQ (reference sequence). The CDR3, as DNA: TGTGCCAGCAGCTTCGACAGGGAAGAGACCCAGTACTTC. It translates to CASSFDREETQYF.

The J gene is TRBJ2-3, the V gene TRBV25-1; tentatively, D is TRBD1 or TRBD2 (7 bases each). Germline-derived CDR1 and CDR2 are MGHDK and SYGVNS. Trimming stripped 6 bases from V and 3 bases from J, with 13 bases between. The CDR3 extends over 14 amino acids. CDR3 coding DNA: TGTGCCAGCAGGCAGGGGGGGAGGACAGATACGCAGTATTTT. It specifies CASRQGGRTDTQYF.

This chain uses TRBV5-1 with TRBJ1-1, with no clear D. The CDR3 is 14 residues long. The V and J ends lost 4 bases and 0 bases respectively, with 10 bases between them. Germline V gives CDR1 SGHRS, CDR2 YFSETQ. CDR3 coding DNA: TGCGCCAGCAGCATCCAGCCCGTGAACACTGAAGCTTTCTTT. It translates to CASSIQPVNTEAFF.

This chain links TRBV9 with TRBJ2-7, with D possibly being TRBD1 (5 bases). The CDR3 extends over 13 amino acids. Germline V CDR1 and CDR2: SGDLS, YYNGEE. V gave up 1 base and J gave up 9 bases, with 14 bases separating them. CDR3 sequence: CASSVWQGGVQYF. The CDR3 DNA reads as TGTGCCAGCAGCGTATGGCAGGGTGGGGTGCAGTACTTC.

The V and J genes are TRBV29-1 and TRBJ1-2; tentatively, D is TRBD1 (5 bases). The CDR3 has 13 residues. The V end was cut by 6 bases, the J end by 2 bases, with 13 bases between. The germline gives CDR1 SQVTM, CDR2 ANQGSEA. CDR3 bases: TGCAGCGTGCTTTTGGGGGGGAACTATGGCTACACCTTC. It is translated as CSVLLGGNYGYTF.

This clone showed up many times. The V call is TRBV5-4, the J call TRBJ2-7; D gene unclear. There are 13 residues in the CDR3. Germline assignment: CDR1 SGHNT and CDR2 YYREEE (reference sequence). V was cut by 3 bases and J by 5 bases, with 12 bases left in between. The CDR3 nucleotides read TGTGCCAGCAGCTCATTGGGGAAGGACGAGCAGTACTTC. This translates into CASSSLGKDEQYF.

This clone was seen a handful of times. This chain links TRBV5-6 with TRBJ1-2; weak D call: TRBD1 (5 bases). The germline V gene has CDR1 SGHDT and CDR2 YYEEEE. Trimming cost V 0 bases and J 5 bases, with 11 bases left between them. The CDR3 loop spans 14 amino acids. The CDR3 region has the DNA TGTGCCAGCAGCTTGGGACAGATTCGTTATGGCTACACCTTC. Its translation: CASSLGQIRYGYTF. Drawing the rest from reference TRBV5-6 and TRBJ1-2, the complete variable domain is DAGVTQSPTHLIKTRGQQVTLRCSPKSGHDTVSWYQQALGQGPQFIFQYYEEEERQRGNFPDRFSGHQFPNYSSELNVNALLLGDSALYLCASSLGQIRYGYTFGSGTRLTVV.

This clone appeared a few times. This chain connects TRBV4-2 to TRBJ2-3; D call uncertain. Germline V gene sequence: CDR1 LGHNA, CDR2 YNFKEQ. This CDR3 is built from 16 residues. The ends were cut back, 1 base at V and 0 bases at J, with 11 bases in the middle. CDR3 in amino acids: CASSQASAASTDTQYF. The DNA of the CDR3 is TGTGCCAGCAGCCAAGCGTCGGCAGCTAGCACAGATACGCAGTATTTT.